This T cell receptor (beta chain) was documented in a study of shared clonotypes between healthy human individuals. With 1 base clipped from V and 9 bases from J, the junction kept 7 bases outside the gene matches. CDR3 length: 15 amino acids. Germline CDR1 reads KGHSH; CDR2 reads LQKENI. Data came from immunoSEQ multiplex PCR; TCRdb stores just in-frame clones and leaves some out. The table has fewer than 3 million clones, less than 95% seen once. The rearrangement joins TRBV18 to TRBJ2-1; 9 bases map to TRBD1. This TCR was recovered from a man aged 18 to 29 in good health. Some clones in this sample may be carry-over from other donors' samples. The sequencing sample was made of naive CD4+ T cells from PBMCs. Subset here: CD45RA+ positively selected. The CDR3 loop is CASSPRWDRETEQFF. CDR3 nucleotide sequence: TGTGCCAGCTCACCACGTTGGGACAGGGAAACTGAGCAGTTCTTC.